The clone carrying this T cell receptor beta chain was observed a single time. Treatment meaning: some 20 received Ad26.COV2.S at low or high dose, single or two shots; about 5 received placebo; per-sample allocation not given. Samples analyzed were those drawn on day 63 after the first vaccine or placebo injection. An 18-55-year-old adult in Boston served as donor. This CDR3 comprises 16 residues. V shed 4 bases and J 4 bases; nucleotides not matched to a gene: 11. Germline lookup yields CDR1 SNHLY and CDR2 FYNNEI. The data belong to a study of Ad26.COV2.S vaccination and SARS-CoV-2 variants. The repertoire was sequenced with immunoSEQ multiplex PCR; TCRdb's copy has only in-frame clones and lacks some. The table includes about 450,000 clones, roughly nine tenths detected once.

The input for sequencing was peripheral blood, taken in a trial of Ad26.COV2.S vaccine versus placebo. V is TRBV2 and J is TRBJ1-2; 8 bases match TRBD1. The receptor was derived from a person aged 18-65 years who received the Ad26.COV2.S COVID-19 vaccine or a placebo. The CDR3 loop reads CASSVTTPGGGYGYTF. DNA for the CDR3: TGTGCCAGCAGTGTCACGACCCCAGGGGGCGGCTATGGCTACACCTTC.